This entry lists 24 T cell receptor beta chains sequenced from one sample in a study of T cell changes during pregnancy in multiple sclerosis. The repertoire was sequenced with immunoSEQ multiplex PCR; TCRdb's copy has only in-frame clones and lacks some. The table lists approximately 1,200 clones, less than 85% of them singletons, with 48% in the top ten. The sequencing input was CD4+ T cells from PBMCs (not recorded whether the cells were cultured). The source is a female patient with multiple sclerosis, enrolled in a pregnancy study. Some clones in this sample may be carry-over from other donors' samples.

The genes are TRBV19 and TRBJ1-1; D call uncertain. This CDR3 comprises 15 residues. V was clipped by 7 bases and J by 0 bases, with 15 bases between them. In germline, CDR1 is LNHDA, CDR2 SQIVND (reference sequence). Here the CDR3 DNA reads TGTGCCAGTAAACAGCTCGCTCATATGAACACTGAAGCTTTCTTT. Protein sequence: CASKQLAHMNTEAFF.

The CDR3 sequence: CASIDRGDTDTQYF. The CDR3, as DNA: TGCGCCAGCATCGACAGGGGAGACACAGATACGCAGTATTTT. The chain links TRBV5-1 to TRBJ2-3; 8 bases agree with TRBD1. Germline V gene sequence: CDR1 SGHRS, CDR2 YFSETQ. The CDR3 consists of 14 residues. Trimming took 6 bases from V and 2 from J; bases not matched to a gene: 5.

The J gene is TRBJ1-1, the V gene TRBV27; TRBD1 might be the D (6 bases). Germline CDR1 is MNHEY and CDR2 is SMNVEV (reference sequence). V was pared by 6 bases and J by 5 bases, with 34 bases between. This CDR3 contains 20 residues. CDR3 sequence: CASSTIRARGLLGSGTEAFF. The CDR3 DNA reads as TGTGCCAGCAGCACAATCAGGGCCCGGGGGCTATTAGGGAGCGGGACTGAAGCTTTCTTT.

CDR3 bases: TGCAGCGGGTTGGACAGGGGTTATGAAAAACTGTTTTTT. Translation: CSGLDRGYEKLFF. This chain uses TRBV29-1 with TRBJ1-4; 9 bases are a match to TRBD1. The trim removed 7 bases at V and 6 bases at J, leaving 6 bases unmatched. CDR1 and CDR2 (germline): SQVTM, ANQGSEA. The length of the CDR3 is 13 residues. Variable domain in full (rest from reference TRBV29-1 and TRBJ1-4): SAVISQKPSRDICQRGTSLTIQCQVDSQVTMMFWYRQQPGQSLTLIATANQGSEATYESGFVIDKFPISRPNLTFSTLTVSNMSPEDSSIYLCSGLDRGYEKLFFGSGTQLSVL.

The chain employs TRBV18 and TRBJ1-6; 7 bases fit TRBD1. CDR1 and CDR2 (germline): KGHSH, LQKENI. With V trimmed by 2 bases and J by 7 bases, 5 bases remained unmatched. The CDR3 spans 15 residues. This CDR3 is CASSPGQAGNSPLHF. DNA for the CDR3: TGTGCCAGCTCACCAGGACAGGCGGGCAATTCACCCCTCCACTTT. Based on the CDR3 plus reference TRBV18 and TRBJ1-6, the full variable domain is NAGVMQNPRHLVRRRGQEARLRCSPMKGHSHVYWYRQLPEEGLKFMVYLQKENIIDESGMPKERFSAEFPKEGPSILRIQQVVRGDSAAYFCASSPGQAGNSPLHFGNGTRLTVT.

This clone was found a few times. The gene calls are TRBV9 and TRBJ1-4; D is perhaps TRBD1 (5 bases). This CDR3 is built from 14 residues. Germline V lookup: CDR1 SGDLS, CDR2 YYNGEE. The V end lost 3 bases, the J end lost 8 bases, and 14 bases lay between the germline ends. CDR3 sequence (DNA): TGTGCCAGCAGCGCGACCCAGGGAGGGGAAAAACTGTTTTTT. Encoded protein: CASSATQGGEKLFF.

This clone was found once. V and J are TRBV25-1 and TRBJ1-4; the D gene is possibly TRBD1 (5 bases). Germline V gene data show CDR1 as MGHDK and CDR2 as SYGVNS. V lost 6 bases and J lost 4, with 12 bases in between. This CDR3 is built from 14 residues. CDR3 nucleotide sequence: TGTGCCAGCAGGGAGGTAAGGGGTAATGAAAAACTGTTTTTT. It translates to CASREVRGNEKLFF.

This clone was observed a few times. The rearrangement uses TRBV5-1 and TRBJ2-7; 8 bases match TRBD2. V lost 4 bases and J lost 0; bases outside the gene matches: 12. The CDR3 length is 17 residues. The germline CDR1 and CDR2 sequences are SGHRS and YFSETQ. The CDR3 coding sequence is TGCGCCAGCAGCCCGATTGGAAAGCGGGGGAGCTCCTACGAGCAGTACTTC. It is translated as CASSPIGKRGSSYEQYF.

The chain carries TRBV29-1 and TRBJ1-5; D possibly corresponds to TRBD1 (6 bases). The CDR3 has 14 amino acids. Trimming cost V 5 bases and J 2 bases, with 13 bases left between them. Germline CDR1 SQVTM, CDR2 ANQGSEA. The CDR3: CSVKGDGGNQPQHF. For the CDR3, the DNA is TGCAGCGTTAAGGGGGACGGTGGCAATCAGCCCCAGCATTTT. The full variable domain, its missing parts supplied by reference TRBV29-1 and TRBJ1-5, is SAVISQKPSRDICQRGTSLTIQCQVDSQVTMMFWYRQQPGQSLTLIATANQGSEATYESGFVIDKFPISRPNLTFSTLTVSNMSPEDSSIYLCSVKGDGGNQPQHFGDGTRLSIL.

For the CDR3, the DNA is TGTGCCACGGACAGCGGTTACTCTGGGGCCAACGTCCTGACTTTC. Translated, it gives CATDSGYSGANVLTF. V is TRBV28 and J is TRBJ2-6, with D possibly being TRBD1 (6 bases). Germline assignment: CDR1 MDHEN and CDR2 SYDVKM. Trimming took off 10 bases at V and 0 bases at J, with 13 bases between the two ends. CDR3 length equals 15 residues.

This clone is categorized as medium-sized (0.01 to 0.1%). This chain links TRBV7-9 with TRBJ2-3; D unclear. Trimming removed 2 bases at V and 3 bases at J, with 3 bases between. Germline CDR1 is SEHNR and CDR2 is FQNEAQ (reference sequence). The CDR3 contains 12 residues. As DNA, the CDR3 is TGTGCCAGCAGCTTATTTACAGATACGCAGTATTTT. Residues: CASSLFTDTQYF.

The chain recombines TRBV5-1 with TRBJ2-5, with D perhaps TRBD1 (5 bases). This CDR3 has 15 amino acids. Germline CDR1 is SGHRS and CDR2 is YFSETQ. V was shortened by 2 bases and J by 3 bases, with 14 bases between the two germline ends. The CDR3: CASSFGQSNKETQYF. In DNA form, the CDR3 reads TGCGCCAGCAGCTTCGGACAATCTAATAAAGAGACCCAGTACTTC.

The CDR3 DNA reads TGTGCCAGCAGCGTAGGACAGGCAGGCGAGACCCAGTACTTC. Its protein product is CASSVGQAGETQYF. The chain links TRBV9 to TRBJ2-5, with a tentative D call TRBD1 (6 bases). With 0 bases removed from V and 5 bases from J, the gap between germline ends came to 11 bases. The CDR3 contains 14 residues. Germline lookup yields CDR1 SGDLS and CDR2 YYNGEE.

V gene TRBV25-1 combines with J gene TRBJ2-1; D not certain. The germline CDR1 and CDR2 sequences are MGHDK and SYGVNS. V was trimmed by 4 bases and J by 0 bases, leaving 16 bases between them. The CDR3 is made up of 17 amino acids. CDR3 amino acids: CASSGIRQASSYNEQFF. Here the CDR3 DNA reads TGTGCCAGCAGTGGAATTAGGCAGGCCAGCTCCTACAATGAGCAGTTCTTC.

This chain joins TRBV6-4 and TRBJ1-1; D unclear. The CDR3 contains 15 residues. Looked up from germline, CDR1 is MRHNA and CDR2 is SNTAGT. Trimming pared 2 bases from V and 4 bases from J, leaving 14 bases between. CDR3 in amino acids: CASSDVYSPGTEAFF. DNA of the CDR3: TGTGCCAGCAGTGACGTCTACTCCCCGGGCACTGAAGCTTTCTTT.

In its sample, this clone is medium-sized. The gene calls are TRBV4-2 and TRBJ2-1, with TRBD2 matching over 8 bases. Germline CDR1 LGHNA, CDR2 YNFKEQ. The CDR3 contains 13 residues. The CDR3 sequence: CAAGGLIYNEQFF. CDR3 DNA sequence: TGTGCGGCGGGAGGCTTAATCTACAATGAGCAGTTCTTC.

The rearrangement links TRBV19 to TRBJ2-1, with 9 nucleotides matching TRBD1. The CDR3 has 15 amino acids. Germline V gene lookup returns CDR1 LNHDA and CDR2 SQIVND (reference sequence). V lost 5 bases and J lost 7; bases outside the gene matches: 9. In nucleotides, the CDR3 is TGTGCCAGTAGTTTCTCGGACAGGGGTGGGAATGAGCAGTTCTTC. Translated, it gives CASSFSDRGGNEQFF.

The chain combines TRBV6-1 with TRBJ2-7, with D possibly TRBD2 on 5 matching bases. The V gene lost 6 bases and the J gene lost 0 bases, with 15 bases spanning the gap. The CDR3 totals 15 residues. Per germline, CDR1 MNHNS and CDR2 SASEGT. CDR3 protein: CASSLKAVPSYEQYF. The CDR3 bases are TGTGCCAGCAGCCTTAAAGCGGTACCCTCCTACGAGCAGTACTTC.

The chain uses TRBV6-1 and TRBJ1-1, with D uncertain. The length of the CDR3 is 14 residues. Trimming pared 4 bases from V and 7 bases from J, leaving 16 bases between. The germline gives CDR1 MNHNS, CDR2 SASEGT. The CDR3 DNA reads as TGTGCCAGCAGTGTGTCCCTAACAGACGTTGAAGCTTTCTTT. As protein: CASSVSLTDVEAFF.

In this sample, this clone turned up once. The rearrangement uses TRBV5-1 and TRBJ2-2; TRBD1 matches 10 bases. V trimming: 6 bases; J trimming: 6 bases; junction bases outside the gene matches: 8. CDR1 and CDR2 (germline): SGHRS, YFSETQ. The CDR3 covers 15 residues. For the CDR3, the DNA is TGCGCCAGCACCGACCGGGACAGGGGACCCGGGGAGCTGTTTTTT. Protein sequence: CASTDRDRGPGELFF.

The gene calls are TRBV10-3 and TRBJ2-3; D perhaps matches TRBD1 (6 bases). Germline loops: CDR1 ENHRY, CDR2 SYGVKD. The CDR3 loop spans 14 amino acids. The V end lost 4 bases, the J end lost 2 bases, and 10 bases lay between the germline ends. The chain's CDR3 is CAISARQDTDTQYF. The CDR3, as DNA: TGTGCCATCAGTGCGAGACAGGACACAGATACGCAGTATTTT.

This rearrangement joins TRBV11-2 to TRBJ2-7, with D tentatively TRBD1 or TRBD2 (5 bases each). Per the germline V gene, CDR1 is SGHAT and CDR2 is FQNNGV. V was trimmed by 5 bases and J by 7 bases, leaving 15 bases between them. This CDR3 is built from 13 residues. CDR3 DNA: TGTGCCAGCAGCGAACGCCTCGAGGGGGAGCAGTACTTC. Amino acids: CASSERLEGEQYF.

Written as DNA, the CDR3 is TGTGCCAGCAGCCCTGACAGGGGGCTATCCTACGAGCAGTACTTC. Protein product: CASSPDRGLSYEQYF. The rearrangement links TRBV14 to TRBJ2-7; TRBD1 matches 10 bases. The CDR3 has 15 amino acids. V dropped 4 bases and J dropped 1; count of bases not matched to a gene: 4. The V gene's germline CDR1 is SGHDN and CDR2 FVKESK.

The CDR3 sequence: CASSLGGSVVREQYF. Written as DNA, the CDR3 is TGTGCCAGCAGCTTGGGGGGGTCTGTCGTACGCGAGCAGTACTTC. The V call is TRBV5-6, the J call TRBJ2-7; the D call may be TRBD1 or TRBD2 (5 bases each). The ends were cut back, 0 bases at V and 6 bases at J, with 16 bases in the middle. From germline, CDR1 is SGHDT and CDR2 YYEEEE. The CDR3 totals 15 residues.